A selection of T cell receptor beta chains follows, all from one sample in a study of regulatory T cells in long-lasting Graves disease. In TCRdb, the multiplex PCR reads were re-called with MiXCR into one record per CDR3 protein. The data show 450,000 or so distinct CDR3 sequences, around 21% seen once. The specimen was peripheral blood mononuclear cells (PBMCs), collected when the disease was refractory, from a patient treated with antithyroid drugs. Receptor source: a female donor with Graves disease. Both conserved end residues are trimmed from each CDR3. A D gene is named only where the DNA matches it firmly.

>TRBD1|TRBV6-1|TRBJ1-5
ASVDRENQPQH
>NA|TRBV7-9|TRBJ2-5
ASSREHQETQY
>NA|TRBV6-5|TRBJ2-7
ASSFLAASPYEQY
>TRBD2|TRBV7-6|TRBJ2-2
ASSLGSTIGIAGEATGELF
>TRBD2|TRBV6-5|TRBJ2-5
ASSYIGLAGGKETQY
>NA|TRBV28|TRBJ1-5
ASSLLGQSSNQPQH
>TRBD2|TRBV3-1|TRBJ2-7
ASSRLAGRRYEQY
>TRBD1|TRBV6-9|TRBJ2-3
ASSYSRTGQGDTQY
>NA|TRBV7-2|TRBJ2-7
ASSLLRANSYEQY
>NA|TRBV6-1|TRBJ1-1
ASRERTALNTEAF
>TRBD2|TRBV29-1|TRBJ2-3
SVEFAGLWY
>NA|TRBV18|TRBJ2-7
ASSPRPRDYEQY
>TRBD1|TRBV2|TRBJ2-2
ASSTPRDRANTGELF
>NA|TRBV20-1|TRBJ2-4
SGAGTSVAKNIQY
>NA|TRBV7-9|TRBJ1-2
ASTYGDYGYT
>NA|TRBV7-2|TRBJ2-7
ASSLARRSPYEQY
>TRBD1|TRBV29-1|TRBJ1-2
SAKGTGGFNYGYT
>TRBD1|TRBV10-3|TRBJ1-2
AISEHPRTGEVNSAGYT
>TRBD2|TRBV24-1|TRBJ2-5
ATSDFPGLAGEGETQY
>NA|TRBV7-9|TRBJ1-6
ASSLGRNSPLH
>TRBD1|TRBV19|TRBJ1-2
ASTMTGTDGYT
>NA|TRBV6-5|TRBJ1-1
ASSYRTPNTEAF
>NA|TRBV27|TRBJ2-2
ASSIGRHGELF
>NA|TRBV5-8|TRBJ2-7
ASSPLDGNEQY
>NA|TRBV20-1|TRBJ2-7
SARDGQGRSYEQY
>NA|TRBV28|TRBJ2-2
ASNRLTGELF
>NA|TRBV27|TRBJ2-7
ASSLILGSYEQY
>NA|TRBV28|TRBJ1-1
ATRGWGTEAF
>NA|TRBV28|TRBJ2-7
ASSFALGAYEQY
>NA|TRBV6-1|TRBJ1-2
ASSEIETAKYGYT
>TRBD2|TRBV27|TRBJ2-5
ASSSDAGGRFDRETQY
>TRBD1|TRBV24-1|TRBJ1-5
ATSVSLGTGIFLNQPQH
>NA|TRBV6-2/TRBV6-3|TRBJ1-2
ASSSSDTRGYT
>NA|TRBV28|TRBJ1-2
ASSLGTHGYT
>NA|TRBV12-3/TRBV12-4|TRBJ2-4
ASSYREENIQY
>TRBD1|TRBV19|TRBJ1-2
ASRQTGAYGYT
>TRBD1|TRBV10-3|TRBJ2-7
AISGGQGYEQY
>TRBD1|TRBV28|TRBJ2-7
ASRRDRVGEQY
>NA|TRBV18|TRBJ1-1
ASSPVPGAGREAF
>NA|TRBV5-6|TRBJ2-5
ASSSSTERFLETQY
>TRBD1|TRBV19|TRBJ2-5
ASSVAAATGTGRRETQY
>NA|TRBV5-1|TRBJ2-7
ASSLGLPPSYEQY
>NA|TRBV6-1|TRBJ2-7
ASRIGGEQY
>NA|TRBV9|TRBJ2-2
ASSEGFRGELF
>NA|TRBV7-2|TRBJ2-7
ASSLDRTGFSAYEQY
>NA|TRBV7-3|TRBJ2-7
ASSLGWGDEQY
>TRBD2|TRBV27|TRBJ2-1
ASSLRSGSKPYNEQF
>TRBD1|TRBV5-1|TRBJ1-1
ASSLTLPGTGRTEAF
>NA|TRBV13|TRBJ2-7
ASSSTASYEQY
>NA|TRBV29-1|TRBJ2-7
SVTSGSSYEQY
>NA|TRBV3-1|TRBJ1-2
ASSTGSLSGYT
>NA|TRBV29-1|TRBJ2-5
SVRREPVGTQY
>NA|TRBV5-1|TRBJ1-1
ASSPSGGSAEAF
>NA|TRBV27|TRBJ1-1
ASSLARGNTEAF
>NA|TRBV4-1|TRBJ2-7
ASSQAGGDTYEQY
>NA|TRBV7-3|TRBJ2-3
ASSLTPPSPGWGTDTQY
>NA|TRBV28|TRBJ1-1
ASSSWDIINTEAF
>NA|TRBV6-1|TRBJ2-5
ASNPQGGETQY